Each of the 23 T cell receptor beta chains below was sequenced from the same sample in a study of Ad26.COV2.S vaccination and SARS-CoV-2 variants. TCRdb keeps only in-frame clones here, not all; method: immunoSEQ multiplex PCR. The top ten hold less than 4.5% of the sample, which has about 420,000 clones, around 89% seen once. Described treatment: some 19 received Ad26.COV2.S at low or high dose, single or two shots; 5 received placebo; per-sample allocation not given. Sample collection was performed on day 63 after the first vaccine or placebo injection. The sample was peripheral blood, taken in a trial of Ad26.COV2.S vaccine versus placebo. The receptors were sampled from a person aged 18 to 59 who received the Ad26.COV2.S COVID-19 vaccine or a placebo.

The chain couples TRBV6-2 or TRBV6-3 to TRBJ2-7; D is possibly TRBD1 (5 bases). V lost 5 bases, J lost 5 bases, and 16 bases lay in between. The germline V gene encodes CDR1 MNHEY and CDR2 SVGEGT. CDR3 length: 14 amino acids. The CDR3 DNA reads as TGTGCCAGCAGTCTTCAAACAGGTTTTAACGAGCAGTACTTC. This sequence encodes CASSLQTGFNEQYF.

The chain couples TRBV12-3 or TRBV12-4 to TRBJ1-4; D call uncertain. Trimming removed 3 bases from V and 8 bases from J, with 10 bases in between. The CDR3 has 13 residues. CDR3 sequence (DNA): TGTGCCAGCAGTTTGTCAGGCGGGGAAAAACTGTTTTTT. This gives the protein CASSLSGGEKLFF.

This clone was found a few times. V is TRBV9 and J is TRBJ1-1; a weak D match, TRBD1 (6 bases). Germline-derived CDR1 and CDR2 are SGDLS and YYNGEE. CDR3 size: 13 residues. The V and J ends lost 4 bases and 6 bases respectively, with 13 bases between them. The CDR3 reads CASSPMDRSEAFF. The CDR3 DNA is TGTGCCAGCAGCCCAATGGACAGATCTGAAGCTTTCTTT.

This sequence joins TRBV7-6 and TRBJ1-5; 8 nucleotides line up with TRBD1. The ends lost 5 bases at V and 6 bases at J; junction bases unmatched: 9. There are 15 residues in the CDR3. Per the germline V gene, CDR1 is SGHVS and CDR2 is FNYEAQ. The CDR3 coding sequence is TGTGCCAGCAGCCCCTTAGGACAGGGCGGTCAGCCCCAGCATTTT. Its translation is CASSPLGQGGQPQHF. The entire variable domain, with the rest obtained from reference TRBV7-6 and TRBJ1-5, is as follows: GAGVSQSPRYKVTKRGQDVALRCDPISGHVSLYWYRQALGQGPEFLTYFNYEAQQDKSGLPNDRFSAERPEGSISTLTIQRTEQRDSAMYRCASSPLGQGGQPQHFGDGTRLSIL.

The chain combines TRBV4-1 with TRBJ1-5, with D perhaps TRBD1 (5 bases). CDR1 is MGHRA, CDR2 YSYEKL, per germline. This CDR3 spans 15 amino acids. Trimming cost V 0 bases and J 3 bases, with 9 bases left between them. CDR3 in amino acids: CASSQDPGNNQPQHF. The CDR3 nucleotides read TGCGCCAGCAGCCAAGATCCAGGGAACAATCAGCCCCAGCATTTT.

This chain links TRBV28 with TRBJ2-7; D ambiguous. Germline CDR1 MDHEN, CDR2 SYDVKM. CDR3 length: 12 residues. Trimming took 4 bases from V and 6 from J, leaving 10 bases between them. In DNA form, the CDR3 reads TGTGCCAGCAGTTCCTATAGGGCCGAGCAGTACTTC. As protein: CASSSYRAEQYF.

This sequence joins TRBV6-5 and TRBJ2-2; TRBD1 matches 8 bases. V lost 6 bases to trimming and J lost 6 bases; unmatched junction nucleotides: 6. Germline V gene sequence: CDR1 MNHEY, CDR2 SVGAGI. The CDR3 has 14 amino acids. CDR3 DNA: TGTGCCAGCAGCGACAGGGGAAACGCCGGGGAGCTGTTTTTT. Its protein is CASSDRGNAGELFF.

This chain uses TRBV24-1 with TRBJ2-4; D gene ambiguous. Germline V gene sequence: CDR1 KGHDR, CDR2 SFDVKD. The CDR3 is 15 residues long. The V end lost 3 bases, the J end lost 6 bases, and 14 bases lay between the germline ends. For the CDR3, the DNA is TGTGCCACCAGTGATGCCAGGTATGGGGTAAACATTCAGTACTTC. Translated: CATSDARYGVNIQYF.

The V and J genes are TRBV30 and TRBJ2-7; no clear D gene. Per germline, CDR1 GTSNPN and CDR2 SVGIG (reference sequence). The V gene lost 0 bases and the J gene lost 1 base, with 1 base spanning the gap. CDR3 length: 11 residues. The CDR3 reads CAWSVSYEQYF. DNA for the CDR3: TGTGCCTGGAGTGTTTCCTACGAGCAGTACTTC.

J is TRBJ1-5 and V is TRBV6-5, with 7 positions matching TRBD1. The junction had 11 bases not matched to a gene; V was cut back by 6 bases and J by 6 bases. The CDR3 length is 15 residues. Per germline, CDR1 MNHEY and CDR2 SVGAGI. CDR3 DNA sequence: TGTGCCAGCAGCGCCAATAGACAGGGCGTTCAGCCCCAGCATTTT. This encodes CASSANRQGVQPQHF.

This CDR3 is CASSLPPYSGNTIYF. CDR3 DNA: TGTGCCAGCAGTTTACCCCCCTACTCTGGAAACACCATATATTTT. The chain uses TRBV28 and TRBJ1-3; no definite D call. The CDR3 length is 15 residues. The germline V and J ends were trimmed by 2 bases and 0 bases, with 8 bases remaining between them. Per germline, CDR1 MDHEN and CDR2 SYDVKM. The variable domain in full, completed from reference TRBV28 and TRBJ1-3, reads DVKVTQSSRYLVKRTGEKVFLECVQDMDHENMFWYRQDPGLGLRLIYFSYDVKMKEKGDIPEGYSVSREKKERFSLILESASTNQTSMYLCASSLPPYSGNTIYFGEGSWLTVV.

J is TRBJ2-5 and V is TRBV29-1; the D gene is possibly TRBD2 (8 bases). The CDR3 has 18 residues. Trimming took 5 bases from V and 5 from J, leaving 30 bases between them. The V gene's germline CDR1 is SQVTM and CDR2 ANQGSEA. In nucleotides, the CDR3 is TGCAGCGTTCTGACAGGGAGGTGGGATAGCGGGGCCCTGGAGACCCAGTACTTC. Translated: CSVLTGRWDSGALETQYF.

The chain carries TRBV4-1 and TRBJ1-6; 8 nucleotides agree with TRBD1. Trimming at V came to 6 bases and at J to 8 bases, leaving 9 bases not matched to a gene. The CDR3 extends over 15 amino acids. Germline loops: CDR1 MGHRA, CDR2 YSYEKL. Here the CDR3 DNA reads TGCGCCAGCAGTAAACTTGACAGGGGAGATTCACCCCTCCACTTT. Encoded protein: CASSKLDRGDSPLHF.

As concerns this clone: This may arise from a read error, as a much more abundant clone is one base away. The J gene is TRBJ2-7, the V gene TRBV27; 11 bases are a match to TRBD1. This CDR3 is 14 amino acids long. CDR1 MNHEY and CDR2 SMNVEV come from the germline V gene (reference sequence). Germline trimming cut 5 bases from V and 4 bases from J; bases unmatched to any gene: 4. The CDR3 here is CASSPGTGGYEQYF. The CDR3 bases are TGTGCCAGCAGTCCCGGGACAGGGGGGTACGAGCAGTACTTC.

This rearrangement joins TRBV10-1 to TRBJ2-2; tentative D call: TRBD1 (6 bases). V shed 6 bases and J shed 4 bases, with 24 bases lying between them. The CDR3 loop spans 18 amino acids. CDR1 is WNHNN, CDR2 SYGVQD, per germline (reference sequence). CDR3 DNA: TGCGCCAGCAGCGATATGACAGGTCGGGGATCGCGCACCGGGGAGCTGTTTTTT. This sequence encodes CASSDMTGRGSRTGELFF.

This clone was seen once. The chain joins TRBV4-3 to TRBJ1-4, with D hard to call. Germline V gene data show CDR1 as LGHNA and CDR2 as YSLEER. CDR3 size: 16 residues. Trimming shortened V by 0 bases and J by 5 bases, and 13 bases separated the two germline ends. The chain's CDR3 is CASSQEVGWINEKLFF. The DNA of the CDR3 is TGCGCCAGCAGCCAAGAAGTAGGCTGGATAAATGAAAAACTGTTTTTT.

The CDR3 spells CASSLDRTNTGELFF. The CDR3 DNA reads TGTGCCAGCAGCTTAGACAGGACGAACACCGGGGAGCTGTTTTTT. The V and J genes are TRBV11-3 and TRBJ2-2; D unclear. This CDR3 region has 15 residues. Trimming took off 0 bases at V and 0 bases at J, with 5 bases between the two ends. CDR1 is SGHNT, CDR2 YENEEA, per germline.

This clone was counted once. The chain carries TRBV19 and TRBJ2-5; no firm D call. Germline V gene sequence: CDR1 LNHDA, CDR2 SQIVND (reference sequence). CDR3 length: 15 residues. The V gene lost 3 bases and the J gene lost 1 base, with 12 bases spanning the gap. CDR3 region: CASSISAAGQETQYF. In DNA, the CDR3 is TGTGCCAGTAGTATCTCCGCGGCTGGCCAAGAGACCCAGTACTTC.

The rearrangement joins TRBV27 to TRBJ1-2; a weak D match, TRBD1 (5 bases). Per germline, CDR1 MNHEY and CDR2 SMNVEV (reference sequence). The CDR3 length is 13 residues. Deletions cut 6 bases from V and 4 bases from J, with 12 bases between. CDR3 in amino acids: CASSWDRSYGYTF. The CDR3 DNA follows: TGTGCCAGCAGCTGGGACCGTTCCTATGGCTACACCTTC.

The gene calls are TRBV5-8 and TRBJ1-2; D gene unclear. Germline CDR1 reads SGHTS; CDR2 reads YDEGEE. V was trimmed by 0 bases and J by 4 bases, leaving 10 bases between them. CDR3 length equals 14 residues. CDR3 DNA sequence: TGTGCCAGCAGCTTGGCTCCGGGCCCCTATGGCTACACCTTC. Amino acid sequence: CASSLAPGPYGYTF.

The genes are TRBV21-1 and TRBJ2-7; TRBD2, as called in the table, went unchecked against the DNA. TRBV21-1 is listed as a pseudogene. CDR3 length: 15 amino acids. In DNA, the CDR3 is TGTGCCAGCAGCAAAGCGACGGGCGAGGGCTACGAGCAGTACTTC. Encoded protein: CASSKATGEGYEQYF.

The CDR3 coding sequence is TGTGCCAGCAGCCAAGATCGGGCAGTGGAGAACACTGAAGCTTTCTTT. This translates into CASSQDRAVENTEAFF. V and J are TRBV3-1 (or the pseudogene TRBV3-2) and TRBJ1-1; D not certain. The germline V gene encodes CDR1 LGHDT and CDR2 YNNKEL (reference sequence). V was clipped by 0 bases and J by 1 base, with 12 bases between them. The CDR3 has 16 residues.

The CDR3 DNA follows: TGTGCCAGCAGCTCAGGGAAGGACAGCTATGGCTACACCTTC. It specifies CASSSGKDSYGYTF. The chain carries TRBV7-6 and TRBJ1-2, with D perhaps TRBD1 (6 bases). V lost 4 bases to trimming and J lost 4 bases, with 13 bases between them. Germline V gives CDR1 SGHVS, CDR2 FNYEAQ. The CDR3 runs 14 residues.